Listed here is a single TCR beta chain. The antigen is unknown. The data were taken from a study of T cell repertoires in cytomegalovirus infection. Study information: Public TCR beta signature analysis indicated the presence of both CMV infection and matching HLA type.

TCRdb reprocessed the reads with MiXCR, giving one entry per CDR3 protein. The sample records about 220,000 distinct CDR3 sequences, about 40% being singletons. V was pared by 4 bases and J by 6 bases, with 8 bases of the junction left unmatched. The CDR3 has 15 amino acids. The TCR sequence derives from a human donor in good health (CMV status not recorded). Some clones in this sample may be carry-over from other donors' samples. The material was CD8+ T cells from cultured PBMCs, obtained from culture after CMV antigen stimulation. V and J are TRBV12-3 or TRBV12-4 and TRBJ2-2, with TRBD1 identical over 7 bases. This chain's CDR3 is CASSWRQGWAGELFF. CDR3 sequence (DNA): TGTGCCAGCAGTTGGAGACAGGGCTGGGCCGGGGAGCTGTTTTTT.